This T cell receptor (beta chain) was profiled in a study of blood T cell repertoires in COVID-19. It was during active infection that Seattle patients were enrolled and then longitudinally followed. The V gene end was trimmed by 0 bases and the J gene end by 4 bases; junction bases not matched to a gene: 3. The CDR3 has 15 residues. Looked up from germline, CDR1 is SGHNT and CDR2 is YENEEA. Clones were sequenced by immunoSEQ multiplex PCR, and TCRdb holds only the in-frame ones, with some missing. The sample lists about 82,000 clones; about 78% were seen once. V and J are TRBV11-3 and TRBJ2-1, with TRBD2 matching over 7 bases. This clonotype was sampled from a man aged 55 to 69 with COVID-19, enrolled during active disease. The sample was peripheral blood. This CDR3 is CASSLEAGPYNEQFF. The CDR3 DNA reads TGTGCCAGCAGCTTAGAAGCGGGGCCTTACAATGAGCAGTTCTTC.